This TCR beta chain was sequenced in a study of blood T cell repertoires in COVID-19. About the research overall: Samples taken during acute and convalescent COVID-19 were collected in the United States, Italy and Spain. Sample material is recorded as cDNA or gDNA derived from T cells, B-cell-depleted T cells, or PBMCs.

Germline lookup yields CDR1 LGHDT and CDR2 YNNKEL (reference sequence). Between the trimmed V and J ends, which lost 3 bases and 5 bases, there was a span of 16 bases. The CDR3 sequence is 15 residues long. In the source study's methods: Amplifying reference gene primers gave estimates of nucleated cell counts. The assay was immunoSEQ multiplex PCR, and TCRdb's table has in-frame clones only and misses some. V, J and clone size were drawn from that table, and D and trimming were deduced from the DNA. This table has 200,000 to 250,000 clones, about nine tenths appearing once. The origin of this receptor is a woman aged 55-70 years with acute or convalescent COVID-19. Specimen: peripheral blood. The chain employs TRBV3-1 (or the pseudogene TRBV3-2) and TRBJ1-2; D perhaps matches TRBD1 (6 bases). CDR3 in DNA: TGTGCCAGCAGCCACCTACAGGGATCGAAATATGGCTACACCTTC. Translating it yields CASSHLQGSKYGYTF.